The clone carrying this T cell receptor (beta chain) has a single count. This entry is derived from a study of blood T cells in healthy people across ages. CDR1 and CDR2 from the germline V gene are SGHNT and YENEEA. The CDR3 consists of 15 residues. J gave up 5 bases and V 1 base, and 5 bases lay outside the gene matches. Using a J-beta primer mix together with a sample-barcoded 5' primer, a second PCR was run for about 6 to 11 cycles. MiXCR, applied by TCRdb to the 5' RACE reads, yields one record per CDR3 protein. The table lists 1.5 million to 2 million distinct CDR3 sequences, around half of them singletons.

This receptor was identified in a woman aged 35 to 49 in good health. Sequencing used blood. The chain employs TRBV11-3 and TRBJ2-1; 7 nucleotides match TRBD1. The CDR3 coding sequence is TGTGCCAGCAGCTTAGGACAGGGAAAGAACAATGAGCAGTTCTTC. Amino acid sequence: CASSLGQGKNNEQFF.